The 21 T cell receptor beta chains in this list originate from one sample, sequenced in a study of shared clonotypes between healthy human individuals. Clones were sequenced by immunoSEQ multiplex PCR, and TCRdb holds only the in-frame ones, with some missing. This sample has approximately 2.4 million clones, with around 95% found just once. Sequencing used naive CD4+ T cells sorted from blood. Regarding subset: CD45RA+ positively selected. The receptors derive from a man aged 18 to 29 in good health.

The CDR3 DNA reads TGCGCCAGCAGTTCCGGACAGGGTGCGATTTACGAGCAGTACTTC. Translation gives CASSSGQGAIYEQYF. The rearrangement joins TRBV10-2 to TRBJ2-7; 8 nucleotides line up with TRBD1. The V gene's germline CDR1 is WSHSY and CDR2 SAAADI. The CDR3 spans 15 residues. The V segment lost 5 bases and the J segment 4 bases; nucleotides outside the gene matches: 10.

CDR3 bases: TGTGCCATCAGTGACCCAATCCTGGGGATTCCCTACGAGCAGTACTTC. Its translation is CAISDPILGIPYEQYF. The rearrangement joins TRBV10-3 to TRBJ2-7; no definite D call. Germline CDR1 reads ENHRY; CDR2 reads SYGVKD. V was shortened by 3 bases and J by 2 bases, with 17 bases between the two germline ends. The CDR3 sequence is 16 residues long.

The rearrangement links TRBV5-1 to TRBJ2-3, with D maybe TRBD2 (6 bases). The CDR3 runs 15 residues. Per the germline V gene, CDR1 is SGHRS and CDR2 is YFSETQ. With 4 bases removed from V and 0 bases from J, the gap between germline ends came to 12 bases. CDR3 protein: CASSPGTYSTDTQYF. The DNA for the CDR3 is TGCGCCAGCAGCCCCGGGACTTATAGCACAGATACGCAGTATTTT. Full variable domain (missing parts from reference TRBV5-1 and TRBJ2-3): KAGVTQTPRYLIKTRGQQVTLSCSPISGHRSVSWYQQTPGQGLQFLFEYFSETQRNKGNFPGRFSGRQFSNSRSEMNVSTLELGDSALYLCASSPGTYSTDTQYFGPGTRLTVL.

The chain is built from TRBV2 and TRBJ2-7, with 11 bases identical to TRBD2. The CDR3 is 16 amino acids. Germline values: CDR1 SNHLY, CDR2 FYNNEI. V lost 5 bases, J lost 0 bases, and 6 bases stayed unmatched. The CDR3 DNA sequence: TGTGCCAGCAGTTTTCGACTAGCGGGGATCTCCTACGAGCAGTACTTC. It is translated as CASSFRLAGISYEQYF.

This chain uses TRBV7-2 with TRBJ2-7; no reliable D call. V was trimmed by 6 bases and J by 7 bases, leaving 10 bases between them. There are 11 residues in the CDR3. Germline V gives CDR1 SGHTA, CDR2 FQGNSA. CDR3: CASSKAVEQYF. The DNA of the CDR3 is TGTGCCAGCAGTAAAGCCGTTGAGCAGTACTTC.

The rearrangement uses TRBV29-1 and TRBJ1-3; no clear D gene. Germline CDR1 SQVTM, CDR2 ANQGSEA. V gave up 6 bases and J gave up 0 bases, with 6 bases separating them. The CDR3 spans 12 residues. This chain's CDR3 is CSVQISGNTIYF. The CDR3 DNA reads as TGCAGCGTACAGATCTCTGGAAACACCATATATTTT. The variable domain in full, with the rest retrieved from reference TRBV29-1 and TRBJ1-3, is SAVISQKPSRDICQRGTSLTIQCQVDSQVTMMFWYRQQPGQSLTLIATANQGSEATYESGFVIDKFPISRPNLTFSTLTVSNMSPEDSSIYLCSVQISGNTIYFGEGSWLTVV.

This chain uses TRBV30 with TRBJ2-7, with 7 bases lining up with TRBD2. The CDR3 extends over 16 amino acids. Germline V gene sequence: CDR1 GTSNPN, CDR2 SVGIG (reference sequence). J gave up 5 bases and V 4 bases, and 17 bases lay outside the gene matches. CDR3 sequence reads: CAWTVPTGGLRNEQYF. The CDR3 DNA reads TGTGCCTGGACTGTCCCTACGGGAGGTCTTAGAAACGAGCAGTACTTC.

The CDR3 sequence is CASSYSGGTVSGYTF. The CDR3 DNA reads TGTGCCAGCAGTTACTCAGGGGGGACCGTGTCTGGCTACACCTTC. The chain has TRBV6-6 and TRBJ1-2; a possible D gene is TRBD1 (6 bases). Germline loops: CDR1 MNHNY, CDR2 SVGAGI (reference sequence). The CDR3 sequence is 15 residues long. Trimming shortened V by 0 bases and J by 7 bases, and 15 bases separated the two germline ends.

A word on this clone: The same CDR3 can be traced to other DNA sequences in this sample. The chain carries TRBV6-1 and TRBJ2-3; 8 nucleotides agree with TRBD2. The CDR3 totals 15 residues. The J segment lost 3 bases and the V segment lost 3 bases, leaving 5 bases of the junction unmatched. Looked up from germline, CDR1 is MNHNS and CDR2 is SASEGT. CDR3 bases: TGTGCCAGCAGTGAGGGATTAGCGGGGACAGATACGCAGTATTTT. It codes for CASSEGLAGTDTQYF.

In the case of this clone: Different DNA sequences within this sample yield the same CDR3. V usage is TRBV5-6 and J usage is TRBJ1-6; 10 bases agree with TRBD1. There are 17 residues in the CDR3. The germline gives CDR1 SGHDT, CDR2 YYEEEE. The V gene end was trimmed by 4 bases and the J gene end by 1 base; junction bases not matched to a gene: 5. The CDR3 sequence: CASSGDRGSSYNSPLHF. The CDR3 DNA sequence: TGTGCCAGCAGCGGGGACAGGGGATCGTCCTATAATTCACCCCTCCACTTT. Complete variable domain (other parts from reference TRBV5-6 and TRBJ1-6): DAGVTQSPTHLIKTRGQQVTLRCSPKSGHDTVSWYQQALGQGPQFIFQYYEEEERQRGNFPDRFSGHQFPNYSSELNVNALLLGDSALYLCASSGDRGSSYNSPLHFGNGTRLTVT.

V is TRBV19 and J is TRBJ2-2, with D perhaps TRBD1 (6 bases). Trimming removed 5 bases at V and 8 bases at J, with 12 bases between. This CDR3 comprises 13 residues. Germline V CDR1 and CDR2: LNHDA, SQIVND (reference sequence). The CDR3 here is CASSYVDRGELFF. The DNA for the CDR3 is TGTGCCAGTAGTTATGTGGACAGAGGGGAGCTGTTTTTT. The variable domain in full, with the rest retrieved from reference TRBV19 and TRBJ2-2, is DGGITQSPKYLFRKEGQNVTLSCEQNLNHDAMYWYRQDPGQGLRLIYYSQIVNDFQKGDIAEGYSVSREKKESFPLTVTSAQKNPTAFYLCASSYVDRGELFFGEGSRLTVL.

This clone was counted a single time. The J gene is TRBJ2-2, the V gene TRBV10-2; 7 bases map to TRBD1. The CDR3 runs to 14 residues. V lost 6 bases to trimming and J lost 5 bases; unmatched junction nucleotides: 6. In germline, CDR1 is WSHSY, CDR2 SAAADI. Here the CDR3 reads CASRRQGETGELFF. CDR3 DNA: TGCGCCAGCAGAAGACAGGGTGAAACCGGGGAGCTGTTTTTT.

This clone was recorded only once. V usage is TRBV6-5 and J usage is TRBJ2-3, with a weak D call TRBD1 (7 bases). The CDR3 has 13 amino acids. The germline V gene has CDR1 MNHEY and CDR2 SVGAGI. Trimming pared 7 bases from V and 9 bases from J, leaving 17 bases between. The CDR3 nucleotides read TGTGCCAGCACCAACGGGGACAGCGGGACGCAGTATTTT. Translated: CASTNGDSGTQYF.

CDR3 sequence: CASSKGLAGAYEQYF. For the CDR3, the DNA is TGTGCCAGCAGCAAAGGGCTAGCGGGGGCCTACGAGCAGTACTTC. The rearrangement links TRBV21-1 to TRBJ2-7; the D segment call TRBD2 is taken from the table without a DNA check. TRBV21-1 is classified as a pseudogene. The CDR3 consists of 15 residues.

The V gene is TRBV10-3, the J gene TRBJ1-4; 9 bases align to TRBD1. The trim removed 10 bases at V and 7 bases at J, leaving 7 bases unmatched. The length of the CDR3 is 13 residues. Germline V gene data show CDR1 as ENHRY and CDR2 as SYGVKD. The CDR3: CATRTGAGEKLFF. In nucleotides, the CDR3 is TGTGCCACGAGGACAGGGGCGGGTGAAAAACTGTTTTTT.

The DNA for the CDR3 is TGTGCCAGCAGTGAACGACAGGCCCTTAACAATGAGCAGTTCTTC. Translating it yields CASSERQALNNEQFF. The chain carries TRBV6-1 and TRBJ2-1, with a tentative D call TRBD1 (6 bases). The CDR3 runs 15 residues. The germline CDR1 and CDR2 sequences are MNHNS and SASEGT. V lost 2 bases to trimming and J lost 5 bases, with 13 bases between them.

The rearrangement links TRBV30 to TRBJ2-7; maybe TRBD1 (5 bases). Germline V gene lookup returns CDR1 GTSNPN and CDR2 SVGIG (reference sequence). The CDR3 spans 14 residues. The ends were cut back, 2 bases at V and 0 bases at J, with 11 bases in the middle. The CDR3, as DNA: TGTGCCTGGAGTCTGGACAACGGCTCCTACGAGCAGTACTTC. This gives the protein CAWSLDNGSYEQYF.

J is TRBJ2-1 and V is TRBV6-1, with 9 bases aligning to TRBD1. The CDR3 runs 13 residues. In germline, CDR1 is MNHNS, CDR2 SASEGT. Trimming at V came to 6 bases and at J to 6 bases, leaving 3 bases not matched to a gene. The CDR3 nucleotides read TGTGCCAGCAGCATGGACAGGGGCAATGAGCAGTTCTTC. Amino acid sequence: CASSMDRGNEQFF.

This clone was seen once. The chain links TRBV5-4 to TRBJ2-7; 12 positions match TRBD1. V trimming: 4 bases; J trimming: 4 bases; junction bases outside the gene matches: 6. The germline gives CDR1 SGHNT, CDR2 YYREEE (reference sequence). The CDR3 sequence is 15 residues long. CDR3 DNA sequence: TGTGCCAGCAGCCCCGGGACAGGGGGCCAGTACGAGCAGTACTTC. This gives the protein CASSPGTGGQYEQYF.

This clone was counted once. The CDR3 DNA reads TGCAGCACCTATGGGGCAGATACGCAGTATTTT. It is translated as CSTYGADTQYF. The rearrangement links TRBV29-1 to TRBJ2-3, with D hard to call. The V gene's germline CDR1 is SQVTM and CDR2 ANQGSEA. Trimming left V 8 bases short and J 4 bases short, with 10 bases between. CDR3 length: 11 amino acids.

This clone was recorded a few times. The V gene is TRBV11-2, the J gene TRBJ2-1, with D uncertain. The CDR3 extends over 13 amino acids. The ends were cut back, 1 base at V and 4 bases at J, with 5 bases in the middle. In germline, CDR1 is SGHAT, CDR2 FQNNGV. The CDR3 bases are TGTGCCAGCAGCTTAGGCCAGTACAATGAGCAGTTCTTC. This codes for CASSLGQYNEQFF.